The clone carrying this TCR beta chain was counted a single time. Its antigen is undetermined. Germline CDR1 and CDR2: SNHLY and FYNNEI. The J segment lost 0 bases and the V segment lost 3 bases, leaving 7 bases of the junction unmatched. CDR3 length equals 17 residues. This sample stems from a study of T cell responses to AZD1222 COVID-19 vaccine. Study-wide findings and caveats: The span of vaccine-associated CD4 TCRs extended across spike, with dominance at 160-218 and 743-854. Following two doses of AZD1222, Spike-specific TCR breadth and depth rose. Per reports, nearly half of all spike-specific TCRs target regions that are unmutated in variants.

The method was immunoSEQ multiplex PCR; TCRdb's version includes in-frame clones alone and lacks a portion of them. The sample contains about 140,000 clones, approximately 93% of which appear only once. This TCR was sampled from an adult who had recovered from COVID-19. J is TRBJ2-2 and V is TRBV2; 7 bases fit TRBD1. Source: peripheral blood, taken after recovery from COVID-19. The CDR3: CASSDPRDSPNTGELFF. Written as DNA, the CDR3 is TGTGCCAGCAGTGACCCTAGGGACAGTCCGAACACCGGGGAGCTGTTTTTT.